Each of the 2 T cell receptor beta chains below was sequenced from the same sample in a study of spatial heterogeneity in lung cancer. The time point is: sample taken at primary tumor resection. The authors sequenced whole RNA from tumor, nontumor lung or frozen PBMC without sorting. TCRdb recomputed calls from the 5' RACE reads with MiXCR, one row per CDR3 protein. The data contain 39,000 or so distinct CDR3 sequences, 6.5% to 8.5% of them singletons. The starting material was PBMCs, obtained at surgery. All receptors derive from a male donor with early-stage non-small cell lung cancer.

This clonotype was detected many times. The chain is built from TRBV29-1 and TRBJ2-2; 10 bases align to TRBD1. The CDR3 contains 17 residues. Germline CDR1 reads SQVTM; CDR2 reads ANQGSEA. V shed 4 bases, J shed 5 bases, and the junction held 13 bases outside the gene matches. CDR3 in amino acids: CSVALVTGGRNTGELFF. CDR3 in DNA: TGCAGCGTTGCCCTAGTGACAGGGGGCCGTAATACCGGGGAGCTGTTTTTT.

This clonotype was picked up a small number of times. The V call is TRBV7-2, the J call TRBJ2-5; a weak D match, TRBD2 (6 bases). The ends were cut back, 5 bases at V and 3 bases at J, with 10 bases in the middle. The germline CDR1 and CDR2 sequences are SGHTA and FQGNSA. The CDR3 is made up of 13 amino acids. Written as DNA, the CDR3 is TGTGCCAGCAGCCTGACGGGGGAAGAGACCCAGTACTTC. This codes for CASSLTGEETQYF.